The 22 T cell receptor beta chains listed next were all sequenced from one sample in a study of regulatory T cells in long-lasting Graves disease. Arm-PCR with iRepertoire HTBI primers amplified the CDR3 regions for these TCR beta libraries. TCRdb reprocessed the multiplex PCR reads via MiXCR and lists one record per CDR3 protein. The sample comprises 400,000 to 500,000 distinct CDR3 sequences, less than 15% of which are singletons, and around a sixth rests with the top ten. Stated time point: newly diagnosed GD, antithyroid drugs for less than 3 months. The TCR library used RNA extracted from PBMCs. This sample was shared with a second study, whose subject was T cells in Graves' hyperthyroidism and ophthalmopathy.

Sequencing used peripheral blood mononuclear cells (PBMCs), obtained at new diagnosis, from a patient treated with antithyroid drugs. The receptors here all came from a woman aged 45 to 65 with Graves disease.

This clonotype showed up many times. The chain couples TRBV2 to TRBJ2-5; unclear D gene. The CDR3 loop spans 17 amino acids. The V end lost 0 bases, the J end lost 2 bases, and 16 bases lay between the germline ends. The V gene's germline CDR1 is SNHLY and CDR2 FYNNEI. Here the CDR3 reads CASSEAPFPWEQETQYF. CDR3 nucleotides: TGTGCCAGCAGTGAAGCGCCCTTCCCCTGGGAACAAGAGACCCAGTACTTC.

This clonotype has a count of ten or more. This chain uses TRBV12-3 or TRBV12-4 with TRBJ2-1, with D maybe TRBD2 (6 bases). The CDR3 has 13 residues. V was cut by 4 bases and J by 6 bases, with 10 bases left in between. Here the CDR3 DNA reads TGTGCCAGCAGTTCCGGGAGTCTCAATGAGCAGTTCTTC. It encodes CASSSGSLNEQFF.

This clonotype was observed many times. The V gene is TRBV29-1, the J gene TRBJ2-5, with TRBD2 identical over 8 bases. CDR3 length equals 12 residues. The ends lost 6 bases at V and 3 bases at J; junction bases unmatched: 3. Germline V gene data show CDR1 as SQVTM and CDR2 as ANQGSEA. CDR3: CSVTSGEETQYF. Written as DNA, the CDR3 is TGCAGCGTCACTAGCGGAGAAGAGACCCAGTACTTC.

This clonotype has a count of ten or more. This chain joins TRBV2 and TRBJ2-1, with 9 bases lining up with TRBD2. CDR3 length: 13 amino acids. V lost 6 bases, J lost 5 bases, and 2 bases stayed unmatched. Germline loops: CDR1 SNHLY, CDR2 FYNNEI. DNA for the CDR3: TGTGCCAGCAGGGGACTAGCCCACAATGAGCAGTTCTTC. It specifies CASRGLAHNEQFF.

A remark on this clonotype: This may be a read error: a much more frequent sequence differs by one nucleotide. The rearrangement uses TRBV6-1 and TRBJ2-2; D remains ambiguous. The CDR3 is made up of 14 amino acids. The germline gives CDR1 MNHNS, CDR2 SASEGT. The CDR3 DNA follows: TGTACCAGCACCAAGAACGATCGCACCGGGGAGCTGTTTTTT. Translating gives CTSTKNDRTGELFF.

This clonotype turned up a few times. The chain uses TRBV9 and TRBJ1-6; 7 bases are shared with TRBD1. V was pared by 3 bases and J by 8 bases, with 8 bases of the junction left unmatched. Germline lookup yields CDR1 SGDLS and CDR2 YYNGEE. CDR3 size: 15 residues. The CDR3 DNA sequence: TGTGCCAGCAGCGGGCCTGACAGGGCTGATTCACCCCTCCACTTT. It is translated as CASSGPDRADSPLHF.

The gene calls are TRBV28 and TRBJ2-3; a weak D match, TRBD1 (6 bases). CDR1 MDHEN and CDR2 SYDVKM come from the germline V gene. The CDR3 length is 16 residues. V lost 4 bases and J lost 3, with 17 bases in between. Here the CDR3 reads CASSSQQGMRTDTQYF. The DNA of the CDR3 is TGTGCCAGCAGTTCACAACAGGGAATGAGGACAGATACGCAGTATTTT.

This clonotype has a count of ten or more. V and J are TRBV6-1 and TRBJ2-7; 9 positions agree with TRBD1. CDR3 size: 15 residues. Germline loops: CDR1 MNHNS, CDR2 SASEGT. J lost 2 bases, V lost 6 bases, and 8 bases had no gene match. CDR3 nucleotides: TGTGCCAGCAGCCCACAGGGGGCAGGTACCTACGAGCAGTACTTC. It translates to CASSPQGAGTYEQYF.

This clonotype has a count of ten or more. The chain employs TRBV28 and TRBJ1-1; 12 bases map to TRBD1. The CDR3 loop spans 17 amino acids. J gave up 5 bases and V 4 bases, and 11 bases lay outside the gene matches. Germline loops: CDR1 MDHEN, CDR2 SYDVKM. CDR3 bases: TGTGCCAGCAGTTCCCCGGGACAGGGGGCTCGAGGAACTGAAGCTTTCTTT. It is translated as CASSSPGQGARGTEAFF.

This clonotype has more than one count but fewer than ten. Its ends do not fully match the called genes, so a read error is possible. V is TRBV28 and J is TRBJ1-5; a possible D gene is TRBD1 (6 bases). This CDR3 region has 15 residues. CDR1 and CDR2 from the germline V gene are MDHEN and SYDVKM. CDR3 DNA: TGTGCCAGCAGTCCGGACAGAAGAAGCAGTCAGCCCCAGCATTTT. Residues: CASSPDRRSSQPQHF.

This sequence joins TRBV7-3 and TRBJ2-1, with 12 bases identical to TRBD2. The junction had 3 bases not matched to a gene; V was cut back by 2 bases and J by 7 bases. Per the germline V gene, CDR1 is SGHTA and CDR2 is FQGTGA. CDR3 length: 15 amino acids. The CDR3 loop reads CASSLFGTSGNEQFF. The CDR3 DNA is TGTGCCAGCAGCTTATTCGGGACTAGCGGGAATGAGCAGTTCTTC. Drawing the rest from reference TRBV7-3 and TRBJ2-1, the complete variable domain is GAGVSQTPSNKVTEKGKYVELRCDPISGHTALYWYRQSLGQGPEFLIYFQGTGAADDSGLPNDRFFAVRPEGSVSTLKIQRTERGDSAVYLCASSLFGTSGNEQFFGPGTRLTVL.

This clonotype was observed at least ten times. V gene TRBV5-1 combines with J gene TRBJ2-1; 10 bases align to TRBD2. Trimming cost V 2 bases and J 5 bases; bases outside gene matches: 4. The CDR3 is made up of 15 amino acids. Germline V CDR1 and CDR2: SGHRS, YFSETQ. Written as DNA, the CDR3 is TGCGCCAGCAGCTTTGTACTAGCGGGAAACAATGAGCAGTTCTTC. Translating gives CASSFVLAGNNEQFF.

A word on this clonotype: One base away lies a much larger clone, so this may be a sequencing read error. The chain links TRBV3-1 to TRBJ2-7; 11 nucleotides match TRBD1. Per the germline V gene, CDR1 is LGHDT and CDR2 is YNNKEL (reference sequence). CDR3 length equals 15 residues. The CDR3 nucleotides are TGTGCCGGCAGCCAAGGGACAGGGGGTTCCCGCGAGCAGTACTTC. This encodes CAGSQGTGGSREQYF.

The chain has TRBV19 and TRBJ1-2; D possibly corresponds to TRBD1 (5 bases). Germline V gene data show CDR1 as LNHDA and CDR2 as SQIVND (reference sequence). The CDR3 consists of 15 residues. V lost 2 bases to trimming and J lost 7 bases, with 17 bases between them. The CDR3 protein is CASSITSRDYVGYTF. CDR3 DNA sequence: TGTGCCAGTAGTATAACGAGCAGGGATTACGTTGGCTACACCTTC.

Many counts were recorded for this clonotype. The J gene is TRBJ2-7, the V gene TRBV2, with TRBD1 matching 8 bases. In germline, CDR1 is SNHLY, CDR2 FYNNEI. The CDR3 extends over 15 amino acids. V lost 3 bases, J lost 2 bases, and 6 bases stayed unmatched. CDR3 coding DNA: TGTGCCAGCAGTGAGGTCGGACAGGGACCCTACGAGCAGTACTTC. It is translated as CASSEVGQGPYEQYF.

This clonotype has at least ten counts. The rearrangement links TRBV28 to TRBJ2-7; D is tentatively TRBD1 or TRBD2 (5 bases each). Trimming stripped 8 bases from V and 3 bases from J, with 20 bases between. This CDR3 comprises 15 residues. Per the germline V gene, CDR1 is MDHEN and CDR2 is SYDVKM. DNA of the CDR3: TGTGCCAGCCCTCCTGGGAGAGGGGATCGCTACGAGCAGTACTTC. Protein: CASPPGRGDRYEQYF.

This chain links TRBV2 with TRBJ1-5; D unresolved. This CDR3 spans 14 amino acids. The ends were cut back, 6 bases at V and 6 bases at J, with 15 bases in the middle. Germline CDR1 SNHLY, CDR2 FYNNEI. This CDR3 reads CASSQAAGFQPQHF. CDR3 sequence (DNA): TGTGCCAGCAGCCAAGCCGCAGGTTTTCAGCCCCAGCATTTT.

DNA of the CDR3: TGCAGCGTCCACATAGCGCAGGGAGGCGGGGAGCTGTTTTTT. This translates into CSVHIAQGGGELFF. The genes are TRBV29-1 and TRBJ2-2; possible D gene TRBD2, 6 bases. This CDR3 comprises 14 residues. Germline CDR1 SQVTM, CDR2 ANQGSEA. Trimming shortened V by 6 bases and J by 7 bases, and 18 bases separated the two germline ends.

This clonotype was seen many times. The gene calls are TRBV20-1 and TRBJ2-1; possible D gene TRBD1, 5 bases. The germline V gene has CDR1 DFQATT and CDR2 SNEGSKA (reference sequence). V was shortened by 1 base and J by 4 bases, with 11 bases between the two germline ends. This CDR3 is 14 amino acids long. The DNA for the CDR3 is TGCAGTGCTAGAGTTCTTACAGGATACAATGAGCAGTTCTTC. Its translation: CSARVLTGYNEQFF.

Details on this clonotype: Given a much more abundant clone one base away, this may be a read error. Given the absence of the conserved phenylalanine or tryptophan at the CDR3 end, a read error is likely. The rearrangement links TRBV13 to TRBJ2-5, with TRBD2 matching over 15 bases. There are 16 residues in the CDR3. The junction had 2 bases not matched to a gene; V was cut back by 5 bases and J by 1 base. Germline V CDR1 and CDR2: PRHDT, FYEKMQ (reference sequence). The CDR3 sequence: CASSGLAGGPQETQYL. DNA for the CDR3: TGTGCCAGCAGCGGACTAGCGGGAGGGCCCCAAGAGACCCAGTACCTC.

This clonotype was found many times. This rearrangement joins TRBV5-1 to TRBJ2-7; no reliable D call. This CDR3 spans 15 amino acids. Germline V gene sequence: CDR1 SGHRS, CDR2 YFSETQ. Trimming removed 4 bases at V and 4 bases at J, with 18 bases between. The CDR3 sequence is CASSLVADHLYEQYF. The CDR3 coding sequence is TGCGCCAGCAGCCTCGTGGCAGATCACTTGTACGAGCAGTACTTC.

At least ten counts were recorded for this clonotype. The rearrangement joins TRBV6-2 or TRBV6-3 to TRBJ2-5; 8 positions agree with TRBD2. The CDR3 runs 14 residues. Germline CDR1 and CDR2: MNHEY and SVGEGT. The V and J ends lost 2 bases and 4 bases, in that order; junction bases with no gene match: 3. This CDR3 reads CASSYVLAGETQYF. The CDR3 coding sequence is TGTGCCAGCAGTTACGTCCTAGCGGGAGAGACCCAGTACTTC.